The 27 T cell receptor beta chains below all came from one sample that was sequenced in a study of blood T cell repertoires in COVID-19. TCRdb's copy holds only in-frame clones and misses some; the assay was immunoSEQ multiplex PCR. The sample lists about 300,000 clones, 85% to 90% seen once, with around 4.5% in the top ten. The sequencing input was PBMCs or T cells enriched from blood (not recorded which). All receptors come from a woman between 18 and 29 years old with acute COVID-19.

V usage is TRBV18 and J usage is TRBJ2-1, with TRBD2 identical over 10 bases. Germline V gene data show CDR1 as KGHSH and CDR2 as LQKENI. V lost 2 bases to trimming and J lost 4 bases; unmatched junction nucleotides: 5. The CDR3 totals 16 residues. The CDR3 nucleotides are TGTGCCAGCTCACCAGGACTAGCGGAAGGTTACAATGAGCAGTTCTTC. As protein: CASSPGLAEGYNEQFF.

CDR3 nucleotides: TGTGCCAGTAGTTGGGGGGGTGAGCAGTTCTTC. Amino acids: CASSWGGEQFF. The genes are TRBV19 and TRBJ2-1, with 7 bases aligning to TRBD2. This CDR3 contains 11 residues. V was clipped by 5 bases and J by 9 bases; unmatched bases: 1. Germline values: CDR1 LNHDA, CDR2 SQIVND (reference sequence). The entire variable domain, with the rest obtained from reference TRBV19 and TRBJ2-1, is as follows: DGGITQSPKYLFRKEGQNVTLSCEQNLNHDAMYWYRQDPGQGLRLIYYSQIVNDFQKGDIAEGYSVSREKKESFPLTVTSAQKNPTAFYLCASSWGGEQFFGPGTRLTVL.

V usage is TRBV28 and J usage is TRBJ1-4; 9 bases agree with TRBD1. This CDR3 region has 17 residues. V dropped 5 bases and J dropped 9; count of bases not matched to a gene: 16. Germline V CDR1 and CDR2: MDHEN, SYDVKM. CDR3 DNA: TGTGCCAGCAGTCAAACCACCGGTGGGACAGGGCCGAAAAAACTGTTTTTT. Protein product: CASSQTTGGTGPKKLFF.

This chain connects TRBV6-5 to TRBJ1-4; 8 bases match TRBD1. Germline CDR1 reads MNHEY; CDR2 reads SVGAGI. After removal of 5 bases from V and 2 bases from J, the junction contained 4 bases not matched to a gene. The CDR3 is made up of 15 amino acids. CDR3 coding DNA: TGTGCCAGCAGTCTTCAGGGGGCGACTAATGAAAAACTGTTTTTT. This gives the protein CASSLQGATNEKLFF.

The rearrangement uses TRBV7-9 and TRBJ2-3; 7 bases fit TRBD2. Unmatched junction bases numbered 5, after V lost 1 base and J lost 1 base. Germline values: CDR1 SEHNR, CDR2 FQNEAQ (reference sequence). The CDR3 loop spans 16 amino acids. The CDR3 sequence is CASSLDRGRGTDTQYF. Here the CDR3 DNA reads TGTGCCAGCAGCTTAGATCGGGGGAGGGGCACAGATACGCAGTATTTT.

This chain connects TRBV28 to TRBJ1-1; a weak D match, TRBD1 (6 bases). V was cut by 4 bases and J by 0 bases, with 15 bases left in between. CDR3 length: 16 amino acids. In germline, CDR1 is MDHEN, CDR2 SYDVKM. The CDR3 protein is CASSSRGLLMNTEAFF. DNA of the CDR3: TGTGCCAGCAGTTCCAGGGGCCTCCTCATGAACACTGAAGCTTTCTTT.

This chain joins TRBV28 and TRBJ2-7, with D maybe TRBD1 (5 bases). Per germline, CDR1 MDHEN and CDR2 SYDVKM. The V and J ends lost 3 bases and 5 bases respectively, with 11 bases between them. This CDR3 spans 13 amino acids. The CDR3 DNA reads as TGTGCCAGCAGTTTGACAGCCCCCCACGAGCAGTACTTC. It specifies CASSLTAPHEQYF.

The J gene is TRBJ2-5, the V gene TRBV6-5, with D perhaps TRBD1 (6 bases). CDR1 MNHEY and CDR2 SVGAGI come from the germline V gene. Trimming removed 4 bases from V and 8 bases from J, with 17 bases in between. CDR3 size: 14 residues. The CDR3 DNA is TGTGCCAGCAGTTCTTCAGACAGGTTTCAAACCCAGTACTTC. It is translated as CASSSSDRFQTQYF.

The chain combines TRBV30 with TRBJ1-3, with unresolved D. CDR1 and CDR2 from the germline V gene are GTSNPN and SVGIG (reference sequence). The germline V and J ends were trimmed by 2 bases and 1 base, with 9 bases remaining between them. The CDR3 contains 14 residues. CDR3 DNA sequence: TGTGCCTGGAGTCCCCTGTTGTCTGGAAACACCATATATTTT. Its translation: CAWSPLLSGNTIYF.

CDR3 nucleotide sequence: TGTGCCAGCAGCGTAGCTCCCGCATCGGACACTGAAGCTTTCTTT. This sequence encodes CASSVAPASDTEAFF. The rearrangement uses TRBV9 and TRBJ1-1; D call uncertain. The CDR3 has 15 residues. Looked up from germline, CDR1 is SGDLS and CDR2 is YYNGEE. V shed 0 bases and J shed 3 bases, with 12 bases lying between them.

The V gene is TRBV6-1, the J gene TRBJ1-5; 8 nucleotides line up with TRBD1. Germline assignment: CDR1 MNHNS and CDR2 SASEGT. The CDR3 is 17 amino acids. The junction had 11 bases not matched to a gene; V was cut back by 1 base and J by 6 bases. The CDR3 is CASSEERRDRPGQPQHF. CDR3 DNA sequence: TGTGCCAGCAGTGAAGAACGCCGGGACAGGCCGGGTCAGCCCCAGCATTTT.

The CDR3 sequence is CATGGVSSGTLYNEQFF. As DNA, the CDR3 is TGTGCCACGGGCGGGGTTTCATCGGGGACTCTCTACAATGAGCAGTTCTTC. The rearrangement uses TRBV2 and TRBJ2-1, with D perhaps matching TRBD2 (6 bases). Germline CDR1 reads SNHLY; CDR2 reads FYNNEI. V was clipped by 10 bases and J by 3 bases, with 25 bases between them. The CDR3 covers 17 residues.

The gene calls are TRBV7-9 and TRBJ2-5; a weak D match, TRBD2 (6 bases). The germline V gene has CDR1 SEHNR and CDR2 FQNEAQ (reference sequence). The CDR3 runs 14 residues. V lost 5 bases to trimming and J lost 3 bases, with 13 bases between them. CDR3 nucleotide sequence: TGTGCCAGCAGCCAGCCCTGGGGGGAAGAGACCCAGTACTTC. Its translation is CASSQPWGEETQYF.

The genes are TRBV21-1 and TRBJ1-4; whether TRBD1, the table's D call, matches the DNA was not checked. TRBV21-1 corresponds to a pseudogene. This CDR3 has 14 amino acids. The CDR3: CASSTWDRDEKLFF. In DNA, the CDR3 is TGTGCCAGCAGCACCTGGGACAGGGATGAAAAACTGTTTTTT.

The CDR3 coding sequence is TGTGCCAGCTCACGGGCCCTAACAGATACGCAGTATTTT. The encoded protein is CASSRALTDTQYF. The chain employs TRBV18 and TRBJ2-3; no clear D. This CDR3 is built from 13 residues. Germline assignment: CDR1 KGHSH and CDR2 LQKENI. Trimming cost V 4 bases and J 3 bases, with 8 bases left between them.

The gene calls are TRBV24-1 and TRBJ1-2; D is possibly TRBD1 (6 bases). V gave up 3 bases and J gave up 1 base, with 14 bases separating them. Germline V gene sequence: CDR1 KGHDR, CDR2 SFDVKD. CDR3 length equals 16 residues. The CDR3 region is CATSDTETGVNYGYTF. Here the CDR3 DNA reads TGTGCCACCAGTGATACTGAGACAGGAGTTAACTATGGCTACACCTTC.

The chain combines TRBV15 with TRBJ2-5; a possible D gene is TRBD2 (5 bases). V gave up 0 bases and J gave up 10 bases, with 18 bases separating them. This CDR3 has 15 residues. Germline V CDR1 and CDR2: LNHNV, YYDKDF (reference sequence). Here the CDR3 DNA reads TGTGCCACCAGCAGAGATAGCGAGCAGAGTGGGATCCAGTACTTC. It specifies CATSRDSEQSGIQYF.

This rearrangement joins TRBV19 to TRBJ1-1, with a weak D call TRBD1 (6 bases). CDR3 length: 16 residues. Germline V gene data show CDR1 as LNHDA and CDR2 as SQIVND (reference sequence). Trimming took off 8 bases at V and 0 bases at J, with 19 bases between the two ends. The CDR3 sequence is CASARQALTMNTEAFF. CDR3 bases: TGTGCCAGTGCCCGACAGGCTCTCACCATGAACACTGAAGCTTTCTTT.

This chain joins TRBV28 and TRBJ1-1, with D possibly being TRBD1 (5 bases). V lost 10 bases and J 0 bases, leaving 18 bases between the germline ends. In germline, CDR1 is MDHEN, CDR2 SYDVKM. CDR3 length: 15 amino acids. CDR3 sequence: CATIEPKGLNTEAFF. CDR3 in DNA: TGTGCCACAATAGAACCTAAGGGGTTGAACACTGAAGCTTTCTTT.

The rearrangement links TRBV19 to TRBJ1-1; 7 bases match TRBD1. V was pared by 3 bases and J by 5 bases, with 12 bases of the junction left unmatched. The CDR3 consists of 16 residues. Germline CDR1 LNHDA, CDR2 SQIVND (reference sequence). Here the CDR3 DNA reads TGTGCCAGTAGTATTGGGACAGTATCCTCGGGGACTGAAGCTTTCTTT. Translation gives CASSIGTVSSGTEAFF. The full variable domain, completed using reference TRBV19 and TRBJ1-1, is DGGITQSPKYLFRKEGQNVTLSCEQNLNHDAMYWYRQDPGQGLRLIYYSQIVNDFQKGDIAEGYSVSREKKESFPLTVTSAQKNPTAFYLCASSIGTVSSGTEAFFGQGTRLTVV.

The V and J genes are TRBV7-9 and TRBJ2-7, with 9 positions matching TRBD1. This CDR3 has 16 residues. Germline V lookup: CDR1 SEHNR, CDR2 FQNEAQ (reference sequence). Trimming removed 5 bases from V and 3 bases from J; junction bases left unmatched: 11. CDR3 in amino acids: CASSPPLPGQGYEQYF. CDR3 DNA: TGTGCCAGCAGCCCCCCCCTTCCGGGACAGGGCTACGAGCAGTACTTC.

This clone was counted ten times or more. The J gene is TRBJ1-5, the V gene TRBV14; D may be TRBD1 (6 bases). The CDR3 sequence is 15 residues long. The V gene lost 1 base and the J gene lost 5 bases, with 12 bases spanning the gap. In germline, CDR1 is SGHDN, CDR2 FVKESK. The CDR3 region is CASSQVAGADQPQHF. The CDR3, as DNA: TGTGCCAGCAGCCAAGTCGCGGGGGCGGATCAGCCCCAGCATTTT.

The V gene is TRBV4-2, the J gene TRBJ2-7; 7 bases align to TRBD1. The V and J ends lost 0 bases and 2 bases, in that order; junction bases with no gene match: 7. Germline V gene lookup returns CDR1 LGHNA and CDR2 YNFKEQ. This CDR3 comprises 16 residues. Here the CDR3 DNA reads TGTGCCAGCAGCCAAGACGAGAACAGGGGCCCCTACGAGCAGTACTTC. It translates to CASSQDENRGPYEQYF.

The gene calls are TRBV24-1 and TRBJ2-2, with D perhaps TRBD1 (6 bases). Germline V gene lookup returns CDR1 KGHDR and CDR2 SFDVKD. The CDR3 runs 16 residues. V was trimmed by 3 bases and J by 2 bases, leaving 12 bases between them. Here the CDR3 reads CATSDLTGINTGELFF. The DNA for the CDR3 is TGTGCCACCAGTGATCTGACAGGCATTAACACCGGGGAGCTGTTTTTT.

The J gene is TRBJ1-1, the V gene TRBV7-3; D not resolved. CDR3 length: 14 residues. The ends were cut back, 5 bases at V and 0 bases at J, with 10 bases in the middle. Germline V gives CDR1 SGHTA, CDR2 FQGTGA. CDR3 nucleotide sequence: TGTGCCAGCAGCGGGAGGGTCCTGAACACTGAAGCTTTCTTT. Translated, it gives CASSGRVLNTEAFF.

The chain uses TRBV19 and TRBJ2-1; 13 positions match TRBD2. V dropped 5 bases and J dropped 5; count of bases not matched to a gene: 6. The CDR3 runs to 16 residues. Per the germline V gene, CDR1 is LNHDA and CDR2 is SQIVND (reference sequence). The CDR3 loop reads CASSPRTSGSHNEQFF. In DNA form, the CDR3 reads TGTGCCAGTAGTCCACGGACTAGCGGGAGCCACAATGAGCAGTTCTTC.

There are a few counts of this clone. This sequence joins TRBV5-1 and TRBJ1-3; 10 nucleotides align to TRBD1. V shed 5 bases, J shed 2 bases, and the junction held 4 bases outside the gene matches. CDR1 and CDR2 (germline): SGHRS, YFSETQ. There are 15 residues in the CDR3. The CDR3 DNA reads as TGCGCCAGCAGATCCGGACAGGGGGCTGGAAACACCATATATTTT. This gives the protein CASRSGQGAGNTIYF.